The 15 T cell receptor beta chains below were found in one sample sequenced in a study of shared clonotypes between healthy human individuals. The repertoire was sequenced with immunoSEQ multiplex PCR; TCRdb's copy has only in-frame clones and lacks some. Among millions of clones, 85% to 95% were seen once, and the ten largest hold more than 0.1%. The sample comprised naive CD4+ T cells sorted from blood. Noted subset: CD45RA+ positively selected. The origin of the receptors is a man younger than 30 in good health.

V gene TRBV18 combines with J gene TRBJ2-3; a weak D match, TRBD2 (5 bases). Trimming took 0 bases from V and 8 from J, leaving 12 bases between them. The germline gives CDR1 KGHSH, CDR2 LQKENI. CDR3 length: 14 amino acids. The CDR3 coding sequence is TGTGCCAGCTCACCACCTACGACCGGAGGTACGCAGTATTTT. Residues: CASSPPTTGGTQYF.

The rearrangement uses TRBV7-9 and TRBJ2-7, with TRBD1 matching 8 bases. After removal of 5 bases from V and 4 bases from J, the junction contained 16 bases not matched to a gene. Germline CDR1 SEHNR, CDR2 FQNEAQ (reference sequence). CDR3 length equals 17 residues. The CDR3 nucleotides read TGTGCCAGCAGCCCCAGGGCAGTGCTAGGGGACAGGTACGAGCAGTACTTC. Protein: CASSPRAVLGDRYEQYF.

V is TRBV2 and J is TRBJ1-5, with D unclear. Trimming took 6 bases from V and 0 from J, leaving 12 bases between them. The CDR3 runs 15 residues. Germline loops: CDR1 SNHLY, CDR2 FYNNEI. CDR3 region: CASRQDIYSNQPQHF. The CDR3 bases are TGTGCCAGCAGGCAAGACATTTATAGCAATCAGCCCCAGCATTTT.

The V call is TRBV18, the J call TRBJ1-1; tentative D call: TRBD1 (5 bases). CDR3 length equals 14 residues. The germline gives CDR1 KGHSH, CDR2 LQKENI. Trimming pared 3 bases from V and 0 bases from J, leaving 8 bases between. CDR3 amino acids: CASSPSRVNTEAFF. As DNA, the CDR3 is TGTGCCAGCTCACCCAGCAGGGTGAACACTGAAGCTTTCTTT.

This clone was counted a single time. This rearrangement joins TRBV7-3 to TRBJ2-1; TRBD2 might be the D (5 bases). Germline loops: CDR1 SGHTA, CDR2 FQGTGA. The CDR3 is 16 amino acids. V lost 5 bases and J lost 4, with 18 bases in between. The CDR3 region has the DNA TGTGCCAGCAGCCCAAGTTCGGGAACCGGATACAATGAGCAGTTCTTC. Translation gives CASSPSSGTGYNEQFF.

The gene calls are TRBV5-1 and TRBJ2-1; 7 bases agree with TRBD2. The V and J ends lost 2 bases and 0 bases, in that order; junction bases with no gene match: 8. Germline CDR1 is SGHRS and CDR2 is YFSETQ. The CDR3 loop spans 17 amino acids. CDR3: CASSFVVGGPSYNEQFF. In nucleotides, the CDR3 is TGCGCCAGCAGCTTTGTGGTGGGAGGGCCCTCCTACAATGAGCAGTTCTTC.

J is TRBJ2-5 and V is TRBV10-2, with a possible D match to TRBD1 (5 bases). From germline, CDR1 is WSHSY and CDR2 SAAADI. The ends were cut back, 5 bases at V and 1 base at J, with 11 bases in the middle. The CDR3 is made up of 14 amino acids. CDR3 DNA: TGCGCCAGCAGTTCCCAGGGTGGCCAAGAGACCCAGTACTTC. This encodes CASSSQGGQETQYF.

The V call is TRBV18, the J call TRBJ1-5, with no clear D. The CDR3 runs to 13 residues. From germline, CDR1 is KGHSH and CDR2 LQKENI. V was pared by 8 bases and J by 4 bases, with 12 bases between. The CDR3: CASADGENQPQHF. The CDR3 DNA follows: TGTGCCAGCGCCGACGGGGAGAATCAGCCCCAGCATTTT. The whole variable domain, remainder taken from reference TRBV18 and TRBJ1-5, is NAGVMQNPRHLVRRRGQEARLRCSPMKGHSHVYWYRQLPEEGLKFMVYLQKENIIDESGMPKERFSAEFPKEGPSILRIQQVVRGDSAAYFCASADGENQPQHFGDGTRLSIL.

The V call is TRBV18, the J call TRBJ1-2; possible D gene TRBD1, 5 bases. Per the germline V gene, CDR1 is KGHSH and CDR2 is LQKENI. The CDR3 runs 16 residues. V lost 3 bases and J lost 8, with 22 bases in between. CDR3 residues: CASSPDLVRGSIGYTF. In DNA form, the CDR3 reads TGTGCCAGCTCACCGGACCTTGTTAGGGGCTCAATAGGCTACACCTTC.

The chain has TRBV18 and TRBJ2-7; the D is unclear. Germline CDR1 and CDR2: KGHSH and LQKENI. Trimming pared 6 bases from V and 5 bases from J, leaving 11 bases between. CDR3 length: 12 residues. CDR3 protein: CASSRRNDEQYF. The CDR3 bases are TGTGCCAGCTCTCGCAGGAATGACGAGCAGTACTTC.

The chain has TRBV19 and TRBJ2-1; weak D call: TRBD2 (6 bases). CDR1 LNHDA and CDR2 SQIVND come from the germline V gene (reference sequence). This CDR3 region has 14 residues. The V gene lost 4 bases and the J gene lost 8 bases, with 15 bases spanning the gap. The CDR3 region has the DNA TGTGCCAGTAGTAAACTAGGAGGGTTCGATGAGCAGTTCTTC. It translates to CASSKLGGFDEQFF.

For this clone: Germline is not matched at one junction end, which may reflect a read error. This chain joins TRBV7-7 and TRBJ2-5, with D perhaps matching TRBD2 (6 bases). Germline V gives CDR1 SSHAT, CDR2 FNYEAQ (reference sequence). The CDR3 has 14 residues. In DNA, the CDR3 is TGTGCTAGCAGCTCGGGACTTAGAGGGGAGACCCAGTACTTC. This codes for CASSSGLRGETQYF.

The V and J genes are TRBV21-1 and TRBJ2-2. TRBV21-1 is recorded as a pseudogene. The CDR3 sequence is 19 residues long. CDR3 residues: CASSPGEDDQGIDTGELFF. The CDR3 bases are TGTGCCAGCAGCCCCGGGGAGGATGATCAGGGGATCGACACCGGGGAGCTGTTTTTT.

The J gene is TRBJ2-2, the V gene TRBV6-1, with TRBD1 identical over 7 bases. The CDR3 contains 14 residues. Germline V gene sequence: CDR1 MNHNS, CDR2 SASEGT. J gave up 3 bases and V 6 bases, and 4 bases lay outside the gene matches. The CDR3 sequence: CASRAGGYTGELFF. The CDR3 nucleotides are TGTGCCAGCAGGGCAGGGGGATACACCGGGGAGCTGTTTTTT.

The V gene is TRBV7-4, the J gene TRBJ1-4, with 7 bases that match TRBD1. The V segment lost 2 bases and the J segment 6 bases; nucleotides outside the gene matches: 6. The CDR3 is 15 amino acids. Germline V lookup: CDR1 SGHVT, CDR2 SQSDAQ. The CDR3 nucleotides read TGTGCCAGCAGCTTACCGGGACAGCCTTATGAAAAACTGTTTTTT. Translated, it gives CASSLPGQPYEKLFF.